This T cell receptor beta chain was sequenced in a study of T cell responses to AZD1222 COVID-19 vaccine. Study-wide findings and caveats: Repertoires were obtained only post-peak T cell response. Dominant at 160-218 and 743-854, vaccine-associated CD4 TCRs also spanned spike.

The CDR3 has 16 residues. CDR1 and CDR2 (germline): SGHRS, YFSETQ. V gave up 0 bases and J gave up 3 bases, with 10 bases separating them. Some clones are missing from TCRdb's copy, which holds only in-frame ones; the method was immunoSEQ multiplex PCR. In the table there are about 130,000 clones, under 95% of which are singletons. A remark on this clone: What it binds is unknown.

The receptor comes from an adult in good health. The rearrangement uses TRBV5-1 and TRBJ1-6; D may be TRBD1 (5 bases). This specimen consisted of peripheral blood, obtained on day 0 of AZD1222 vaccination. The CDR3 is CASSLAPGRYNSPLHF. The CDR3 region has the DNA TGCGCCAGCAGCTTGGCACCAGGGCGCTATAATTCACCCCTCCACTTT.